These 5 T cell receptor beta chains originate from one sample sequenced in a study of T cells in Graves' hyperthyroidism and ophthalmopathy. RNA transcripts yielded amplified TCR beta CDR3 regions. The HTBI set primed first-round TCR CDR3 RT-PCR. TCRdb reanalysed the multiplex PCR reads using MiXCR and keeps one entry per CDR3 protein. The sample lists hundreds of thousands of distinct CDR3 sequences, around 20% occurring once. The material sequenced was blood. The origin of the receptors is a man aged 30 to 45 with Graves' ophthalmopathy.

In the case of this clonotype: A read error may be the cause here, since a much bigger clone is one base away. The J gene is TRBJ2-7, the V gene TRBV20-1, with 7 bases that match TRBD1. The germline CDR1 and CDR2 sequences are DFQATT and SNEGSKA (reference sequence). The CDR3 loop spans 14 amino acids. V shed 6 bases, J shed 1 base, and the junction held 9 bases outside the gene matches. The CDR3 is CSAAKTGMSYEQYF. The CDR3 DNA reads TGCAGTGCCGCGAAGACAGGGATGTCCTACGAGCAGTACTTC.

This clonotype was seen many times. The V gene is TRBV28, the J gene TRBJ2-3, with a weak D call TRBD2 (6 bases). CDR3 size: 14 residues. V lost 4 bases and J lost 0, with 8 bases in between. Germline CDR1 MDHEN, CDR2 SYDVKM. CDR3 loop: CASSSSVSTDTQYF. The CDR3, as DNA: TGTGCCAGCAGTTCTAGCGTTAGCACAGATACGCAGTATTTT.

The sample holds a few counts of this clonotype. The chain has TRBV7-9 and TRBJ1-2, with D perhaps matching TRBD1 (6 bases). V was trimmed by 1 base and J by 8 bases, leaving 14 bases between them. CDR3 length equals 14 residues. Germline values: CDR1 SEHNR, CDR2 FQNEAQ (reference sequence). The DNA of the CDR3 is TGTGCCAGCAGCTTAGGACCGGGGGCGCGGGGCTACACCTTC. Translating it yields CASSLGPGARGYTF.

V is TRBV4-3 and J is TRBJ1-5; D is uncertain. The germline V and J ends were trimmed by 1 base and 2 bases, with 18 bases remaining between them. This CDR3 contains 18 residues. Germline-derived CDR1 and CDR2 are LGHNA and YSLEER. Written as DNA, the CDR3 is TGCGCCAGCAGCCAAGTCCCCGTGGATCTGAGGGGCAATCAGCCCCAGCATTTT. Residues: CASSQVPVDLRGNQPQHF.

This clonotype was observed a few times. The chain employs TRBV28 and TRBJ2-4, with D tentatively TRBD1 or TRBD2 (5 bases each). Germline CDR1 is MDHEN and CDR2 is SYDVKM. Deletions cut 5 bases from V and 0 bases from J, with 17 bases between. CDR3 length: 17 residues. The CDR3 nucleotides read TGTGCCAGCAGTCCTCAGGGCTGGGGGATAGCCAAAAACATTCAGTACTTC. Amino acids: CASSPQGWGIAKNIQYF. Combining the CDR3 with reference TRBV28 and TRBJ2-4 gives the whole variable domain DVKVTQSSRYLVKRTGEKVFLECVQDMDHENMFWYRQDPGLGLRLIYFSYDVKMKEKGDIPEGYSVSREKKERFSLILESASTNQTSMYLCASSPQGWGIAKNIQYFGAGTRLSVL.